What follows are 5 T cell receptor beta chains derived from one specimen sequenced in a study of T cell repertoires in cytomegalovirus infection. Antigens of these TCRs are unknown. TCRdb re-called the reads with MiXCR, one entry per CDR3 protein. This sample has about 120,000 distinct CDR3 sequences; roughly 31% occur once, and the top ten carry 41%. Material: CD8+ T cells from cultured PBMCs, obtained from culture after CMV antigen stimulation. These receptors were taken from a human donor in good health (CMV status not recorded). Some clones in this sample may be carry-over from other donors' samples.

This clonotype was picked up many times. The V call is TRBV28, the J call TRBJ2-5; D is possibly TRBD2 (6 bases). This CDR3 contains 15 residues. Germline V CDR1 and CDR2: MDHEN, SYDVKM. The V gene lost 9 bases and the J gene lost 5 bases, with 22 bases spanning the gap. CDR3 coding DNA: TGTGCCAGTCAACGGGACTCACTTTTTTGGGAGACCCAGTACTTC. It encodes CASQRDSLFWETQYF.

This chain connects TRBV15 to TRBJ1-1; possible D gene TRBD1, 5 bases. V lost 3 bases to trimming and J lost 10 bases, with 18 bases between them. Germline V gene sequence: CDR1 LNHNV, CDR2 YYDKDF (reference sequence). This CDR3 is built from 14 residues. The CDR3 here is CATSRRTGQPLAFF. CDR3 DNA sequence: TGTGCCACCAGCAGGCGTACGGGGCAGCCCCTAGCTTTCTTT.

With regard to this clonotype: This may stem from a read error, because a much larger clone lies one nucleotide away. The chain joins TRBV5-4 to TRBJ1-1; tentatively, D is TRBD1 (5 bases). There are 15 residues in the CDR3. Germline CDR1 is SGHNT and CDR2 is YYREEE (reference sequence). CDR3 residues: CASSLVDFTGTETFF. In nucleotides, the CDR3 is TGTGCCAGCAGCTTGGTGGACTTTACGGGGACTGAAACTTTCTTT.

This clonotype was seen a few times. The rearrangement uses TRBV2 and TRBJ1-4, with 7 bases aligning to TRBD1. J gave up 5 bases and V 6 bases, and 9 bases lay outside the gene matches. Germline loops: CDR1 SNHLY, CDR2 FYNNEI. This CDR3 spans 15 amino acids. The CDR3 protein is CASRTYRGLNEKLFF. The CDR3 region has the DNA TGTGCCAGCAGAACATACAGGGGCTTAAATGAAAAACTGTTTTTT.

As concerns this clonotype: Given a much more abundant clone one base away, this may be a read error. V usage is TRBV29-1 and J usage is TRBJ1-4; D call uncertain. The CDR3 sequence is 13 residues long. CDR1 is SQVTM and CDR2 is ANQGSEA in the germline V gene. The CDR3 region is CSAGVEGGERLFF. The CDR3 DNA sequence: TGCAGCGCAGGAGTGGAGGGTGGTGAAAGACTGTTTTTT.